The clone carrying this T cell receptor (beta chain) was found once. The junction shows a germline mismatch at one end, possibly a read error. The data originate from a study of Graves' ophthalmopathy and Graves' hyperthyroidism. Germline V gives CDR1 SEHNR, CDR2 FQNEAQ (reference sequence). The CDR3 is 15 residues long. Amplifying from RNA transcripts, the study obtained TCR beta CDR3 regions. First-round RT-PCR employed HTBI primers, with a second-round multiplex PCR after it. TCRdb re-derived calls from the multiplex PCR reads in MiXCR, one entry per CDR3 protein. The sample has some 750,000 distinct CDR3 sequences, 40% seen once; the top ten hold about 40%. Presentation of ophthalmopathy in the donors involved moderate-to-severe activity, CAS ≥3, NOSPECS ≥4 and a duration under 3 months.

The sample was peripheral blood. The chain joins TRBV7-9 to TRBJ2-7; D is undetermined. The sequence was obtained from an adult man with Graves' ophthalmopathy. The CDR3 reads CAGSLRQHVSYEQYF. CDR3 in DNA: TGTGCCGGCAGCTTGAGGCAGCATGTCTCCTACGAGCAGTACTTC. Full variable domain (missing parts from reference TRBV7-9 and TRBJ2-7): DTGVSQNPRHKITKRGQNVTFRCDPISEHNRLYWYRQTLGQGPEFLTYFQNEAQLEKSRLLSDRFSAERPKGSFSTLEIQRTEQGDSAMYLCAGSLRQHVSYEQYFGPGTRLTVT.